This T cell receptor (beta chain) was observed in a study of T-cell reconstitution after alpha-beta-depleted transplantation in children (dated by TCRdb to about 2016). About the investigation overall: Using TCR repertoire profiling, the study quantitatively followed how T-cell immune reconstitution unfolded in children after TCRalphabeta/CD19-depleted allogeneic hematopoietic cell transplantation. Summary of the overall study and its limitations: Hyperexpanded clone frequencies declined over subsequent months; after one year, T-cell counts and TCRbeta diversity were mostly attributed to newly produced T cells. About two months after transplant, the apparently early recovery of alphabetaT-cell counts reportedly depended on just several hundred clones that had expanded rapidly and came from non-depleted graft cells. In some patients, high TCRbeta diversity at day 60 was attributed to recipient T cells and intrathymic progenitors that had survived conditioning.

The CDR3 measures 15 amino acids from cysteine to phenylalanine. The DNA shown is the 45-base CDR3, in frame from base 1. The germline V gene yields ENHRY for CDR1 and SYGVKD for CDR2. Here V drops 2 bases and J drops 5 bases, and the junction holds 7 bases not matched to any gene. Sample treatment or condition, as interpreted from the label and publication: allogeneic hematopoietic cell transplantation with graft depleted of TCRalphabeta T cells and CD19 B cells. TCRalphabeta/CD19-depleted allogeneic hematopoietic cell grafts were given to the transplant recipients, all of whom were children. Library construction relied on PCR. These reads were obtained on an Illumina HiSeq 2500. TCR library preparation used molecular barcoding, with unique molecular identifiers applied to normalize quantification of the TCRbeta repertoire. Starting from the raw public reads, TCRdb applied fastp trimming at Q25, assembled clones with MiXCR and retained in-frame beta chains. Each entry merges the rows of one CDR3 protein and shows their most common DNA and genes. Present in this sample are about 600,000 distinct CDR3 sequences, more than 20% of which were seen just once. The ten largest account for around 14% of the sample.

This clonotype appeared many times. Its antigen is unknown. No clone much larger than this one lies a single base away; base qualities are absent. The rearranged segments are TRBV10-3 and TRBJ2-5; TRBD2 aligns with 8 central bases. The receptor's source is a boy younger than two who had a stem cell transplant for acute myeloid leukemia, so the T cells may come from the graft donor. The source was PBMCs, mostly from graft donor cells, collected 360 days after TCRalphabeta/CD19-depleted stem cell transplant. The DNA sequence is given as TGTGCCATCAGTGAGGGGGGACTAGAAGGGGAGACCCAGTACTTC. The translation is CAISEGGLEGETQYF.